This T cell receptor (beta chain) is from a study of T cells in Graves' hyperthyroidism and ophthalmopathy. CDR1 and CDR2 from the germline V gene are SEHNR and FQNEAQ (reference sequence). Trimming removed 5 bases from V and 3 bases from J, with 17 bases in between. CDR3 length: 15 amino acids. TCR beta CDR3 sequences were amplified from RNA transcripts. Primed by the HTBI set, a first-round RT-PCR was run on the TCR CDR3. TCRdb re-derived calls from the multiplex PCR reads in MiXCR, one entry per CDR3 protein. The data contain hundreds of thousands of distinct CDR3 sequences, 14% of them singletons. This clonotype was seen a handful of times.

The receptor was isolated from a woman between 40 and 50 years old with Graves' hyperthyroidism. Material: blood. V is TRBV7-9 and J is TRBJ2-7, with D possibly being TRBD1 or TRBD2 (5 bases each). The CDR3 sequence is CASSLGPNRDYEQYF. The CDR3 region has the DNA TGTGCCAGCAGCCTGGGACCGAATAGGGACTACGAGCAGTACTTC. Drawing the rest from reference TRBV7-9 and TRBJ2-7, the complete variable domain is DTGVSQNPRHKITKRGQNVTFRCDPISEHNRLYWYRQTLGQGPEFLTYFQNEAQLEKSRLLSDRFSAERPKGSFSTLEIQRTEQGDSAMYLCASSLGPNRDYEQYFGPGTRLTVT.